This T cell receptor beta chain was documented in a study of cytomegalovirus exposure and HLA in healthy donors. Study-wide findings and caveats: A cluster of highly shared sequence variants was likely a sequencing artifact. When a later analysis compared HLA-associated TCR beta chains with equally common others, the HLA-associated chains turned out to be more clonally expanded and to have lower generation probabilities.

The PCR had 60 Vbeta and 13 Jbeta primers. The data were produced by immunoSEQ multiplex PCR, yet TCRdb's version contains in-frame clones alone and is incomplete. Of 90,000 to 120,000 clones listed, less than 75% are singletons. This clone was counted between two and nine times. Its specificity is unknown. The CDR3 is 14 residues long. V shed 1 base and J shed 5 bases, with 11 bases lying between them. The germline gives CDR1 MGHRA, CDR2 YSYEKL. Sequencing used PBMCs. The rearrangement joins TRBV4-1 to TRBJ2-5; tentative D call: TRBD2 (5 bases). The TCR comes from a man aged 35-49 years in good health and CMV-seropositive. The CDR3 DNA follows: TGCGCCAGCAGCCAAGGGAGTTCGGGGGAGACCCAGTACTTC. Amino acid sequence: CASSQGSSGETQYF.